The 26 T cell receptor beta chains below all came from one sample that was sequenced in a study of CD8 T cells in ankylosing spondylitis. TCRdb passed the 5' RACE reads through MiXCR, listing each CDR3 protein once. Of just under 350,000 distinct CDR3 sequences in the sample, about 15% were seen once. Material: blood, either unsorted or a sorted T cell fraction (not recorded which). Receptors were obtained from a male donor with ankylosing spondylitis or in good health (not recorded which).

The chain uses TRBV21-1 and TRBJ2-7; the D call of TRBD2 is as the table states it, not checked on the DNA. TRBV21-1 is flagged as a pseudogene. This CDR3 comprises 16 residues. The CDR3: CASSKKPSHKTYEQYF. CDR3 DNA sequence: TGTGCCAGCAGCAAGAAACCCTCCCACAAAACCTACGAGCAGTACTTC.

This chain links TRBV20-1 with TRBJ2-7, with D possibly matching TRBD1 (6 bases). The CDR3 totals 12 residues. V lost 5 bases and J 1 base, leaving 9 bases between the germline ends. Germline CDR1 and CDR2: DFQATT and SNEGSKA (reference sequence). The CDR3 nucleotides read TGCAGTGCTGAACAGGGTTCCTACGAGCAGTACTTC. Protein: CSAEQGSYEQYF.

This chain uses TRBV6-1 with TRBJ2-7, with 8 positions matching TRBD1. Trimming at V came to 5 bases and at J to 2 bases, leaving 5 bases not matched to a gene. The CDR3 contains 14 residues. CDR1 and CDR2 (germline): MNHNS, SASEGT. CDR3 protein: CASSPDRAPYEQYF. DNA for the CDR3: TGTGCCAGCAGTCCGGACAGGGCACCCTACGAGCAGTACTTC.

The chain links TRBV20-1 to TRBJ2-3; 7 bases agree with TRBD2. Per the germline V gene, CDR1 is DFQATT and CDR2 is SNEGSKA (reference sequence). V lost 5 bases to trimming and J lost 4 bases; unmatched junction nucleotides: 21. The CDR3 loop spans 18 amino acids. CDR3 sequence reads: CSAGGLRTRSKVADTQYF. In DNA, the CDR3 is TGCAGTGCTGGGGGTCTCCGGACTAGGTCGAAGGTCGCAGATACGCAGTATTTT.

The rearrangement uses TRBV19 and TRBJ2-1, with D possibly matching TRBD2 (5 bases). This CDR3 contains 16 residues. The V end was cut by 5 bases, the J end by 7 bases, with 21 bases between. Germline V gene sequence: CDR1 LNHDA, CDR2 SQIVND (reference sequence). The CDR3: CASSWALGKRANEQFF. CDR3 sequence (DNA): TGTGCCAGTAGTTGGGCCCTGGGGAAGAGGGCGAATGAGCAGTTCTTC.

The V gene is TRBV13, the J gene TRBJ2-7, with 9 positions matching TRBD1. J was trimmed by 3 bases and V by 5 bases; bases with no gene match: 8. Germline V lookup: CDR1 PRHDT, CDR2 FYEKMQ (reference sequence). This CDR3 is built from 15 residues. As DNA, the CDR3 is TGTGCCAGCAGCAAACGTCCGGGACAGGGCTACGAGCAGTACTTC. As protein: CASSKRPGQGYEQYF.

The CDR3 region is CAISDSGTNYEQYF. The CDR3, as DNA: TGTGCCATCAGTGATTCCGGGACAAACTACGAGCAGTACTTC. The chain uses TRBV10-3 and TRBJ2-7; maybe TRBD1 (6 bases). Trimming stripped 3 bases from V and 3 bases from J, with 12 bases between. CDR1 is ENHRY and CDR2 is SYGVKD in the germline V gene. The CDR3 runs to 14 residues.

This clonotype appeared many times. The chain links TRBV7-9 to TRBJ2-1, with D tentatively TRBD2 (6 bases). V lost 5 bases, J lost 2 bases, and 13 bases lay in between. The CDR3 has 15 amino acids. CDR1 and CDR2 (germline): SEHNR, FQNEAQ (reference sequence). The DNA of the CDR3 is TGTGCCAGCAGCCGCGGACGGGAGACCTACAATGAGCAGTTCTTC. This codes for CASSRGRETYNEQFF.

This clonotype was seen at least ten times. The chain combines TRBV12-3 or TRBV12-4 with TRBJ2-5, with TRBD2 identical over 8 bases. CDR3 length: 14 residues. Germline trimming cut 5 bases from V and 1 base from J; bases unmatched to any gene: 3. The CDR3, as DNA: TGTGCCAGCAGTCGCGGGGGGAGCCAAGAGACCCAGTACTTC. It yields the protein CASSRGGSQETQYF.

This clonotype was observed at least ten times. This chain uses TRBV5-1 with TRBJ2-3, with TRBD1 identical over 8 bases. The CDR3 runs to 15 residues. With V trimmed by 4 bases and J by 1 base, 5 bases remained unmatched. CDR1 and CDR2 from the germline V gene are SGHRS and YFSETQ. CDR3 region: CASSLQGAGTDTQYF. CDR3 nucleotides: TGCGCCAGCAGCCTCCAGGGGGCAGGCACAGATACGCAGTATTTT.

This clonotype came up a few times. The chain combines TRBV6-1 with TRBJ1-1; 9 bases map to TRBD1. The CDR3 runs 13 residues. CDR1 and CDR2 from the germline V gene are MNHNS and SASEGT. J was trimmed by 6 bases and V by 7 bases; bases with no gene match: 6. The chain's CDR3 is CASKRDRAAEAFF. The CDR3 coding sequence is TGTGCCAGCAAGAGGGACAGGGCGGCTGAAGCTTTCTTT.

This clonotype was recorded a few times. The chain joins TRBV29-1 to TRBJ1-4; D may be TRBD1 (6 bases). This CDR3 spans 15 amino acids. V was clipped by 4 bases and J by 0 bases, with 12 bases between them. CDR1 is SQVTM and CDR2 is ANQGSEA in the germline V gene. CDR3: CSVGRGTATNEKLFF. The CDR3 region has the DNA TGCAGCGTTGGTAGGGGGACTGCAACTAATGAAAAACTGTTTTTT.

This chain joins TRBV12-3 or TRBV12-4 and TRBJ1-2; D remains ambiguous. V gave up 2 bases and J gave up 3 bases, with 10 bases separating them. CDR3 length equals 14 residues. This chain's CDR3 is CASSLKVAHYGYTF. The CDR3 nucleotides read TGTGCCAGCAGTTTAAAAGTCGCCCACTATGGCTACACCTTC.

This chain uses TRBV7-2 with TRBJ2-1; possible D gene TRBD1, 5 bases. This CDR3 is built from 14 residues. Germline V lookup: CDR1 SGHTA, CDR2 FQGNSA. Trimming left V 3 bases short and J 3 bases short, with 9 bases between. This chain's CDR3 is CASSLDTHYNEQFF. The CDR3 nucleotides are TGTGCCAGCAGCTTGGACACCCACTACAATGAGCAGTTCTTC.

The gene calls are TRBV10-3 and TRBJ2-7; D uncertain. CDR3 length equals 14 residues. CDR1 is ENHRY, CDR2 SYGVKD, per germline. The ends were cut back, 4 bases at V and 0 bases at J, with 10 bases in the middle. CDR3 region: CAISGPPRSYEQYF. CDR3 DNA: TGTGCCATCAGTGGACCTCCCCGCTCCTACGAGCAGTACTTC.

This clonotype was counted between two and nine times. The chain uses TRBV7-2 and TRBJ1-2; a possible D gene is TRBD1 (5 bases). Looked up from germline, CDR1 is SGHTA and CDR2 is FQGNSA. This CDR3 has 14 residues. V lost 5 bases and J lost 2, with 12 bases in between. CDR3 nucleotides: TGTGCCAGCAGCCCGAAGGGGCAGAACTATGGCTACACCTTC. Its protein product is CASSPKGQNYGYTF.

In its sample, this clonotype was seen a few times. The V call is TRBV4-1, the J call TRBJ1-1; D gene unclear. The CDR3 has 16 residues. Trimming left V 0 bases short and J 7 bases short, with 18 bases between. Germline V gives CDR1 MGHRA, CDR2 YSYEKL. The CDR3, as DNA: TGCGCCAGCAGCCAAGATGATTTGGGGATGAGGAATGAAGCTTTCTTT. Amino acid sequence: CASSQDDLGMRNEAFF.

V gene TRBV25-1 combines with J gene TRBJ2-5; D remains unclear. The length of the CDR3 is 14 residues. V was cut by 4 bases and J by 5 bases, with 14 bases left in between. Germline loops: CDR1 MGHDK, CDR2 SYGVNS. For the CDR3, the DNA is TGTGCCAGCAGTGGGGGTGCGGAGAGGGAGACCCAGTACTTC. Protein product: CASSGGAERETQYF.

The J gene is TRBJ1-2, the V gene TRBV4-1, with 9 bases that match TRBD1. Germline V gene sequence: CDR1 MGHRA, CDR2 YSYEKL. CDR3 size: 15 residues. J lost 5 bases, V lost 5 bases, and 9 bases had no gene match. CDR3 in amino acids: CASSIQTGGPYGYTF. Here the CDR3 DNA reads TGCGCCAGCAGCATCCAGACAGGGGGGCCTTATGGCTACACCTTC.

In this sample, this clonotype turned up a few times. The chain couples TRBV20-1 to TRBJ2-7; 9 nucleotides match TRBD1. This CDR3 contains 13 residues. The V gene's germline CDR1 is DFQATT and CDR2 SNEGSKA (reference sequence). Trimming removed 5 bases from V and 3 bases from J; junction bases left unmatched: 5. For the CDR3, the DNA is TGCAGTGCTCTCCGGGACAGGGACTACGAGCAGTACTTC. It translates to CSALRDRDYEQYF.

This clonotype was picked up a small number of times. The rearrangement links TRBV20-1 to TRBJ2-1, with D possibly TRBD2 on 6 matching bases. CDR3 size: 16 residues. The V gene lost 3 bases and the J gene lost 5 bases, with 20 bases spanning the gap. Germline CDR1 DFQATT, CDR2 SNEGSKA (reference sequence). The CDR3 bases are TGCAGTGCTAGGTGGCTGGCGGGAAAAATCGACAATGAGCAGTTCTTC. Translation gives CSARWLAGKIDNEQFF.

The gene calls are TRBV12-3 or TRBV12-4 and TRBJ2-7; the match to TRBD1 covers 11 bases. V lost 7 bases, J lost 13 bases, and 12 bases stayed unmatched. The CDR3 extends over 13 amino acids. The CDR3: CASTNLGQGARYF. Written as DNA, the CDR3 is TGTGCCAGCACCAACCTCGGACAGGGGGCTCGTTACTTC.

This chain uses TRBV27 with TRBJ1-5; 8 nucleotides line up with TRBD1. The CDR3 totals 15 residues. Germline-derived CDR1 and CDR2 are MNHEY and SMNVEV (reference sequence). V lost 3 bases to trimming and J lost 2 bases; unmatched junction nucleotides: 3. The CDR3 bases are TGTGCCAGCAGTTTTTCGGGACAGGGCAATCAGCCCCAGCATTTT. Protein product: CASSFSGQGNQPQHF.

A few counts support this clonotype. This chain uses TRBV6-5 with TRBJ2-2; weak D call: TRBD1 (5 bases). Per germline, CDR1 MNHEY and CDR2 SVGAGI. The CDR3 is made up of 15 amino acids. Trimming left V 2 bases short and J 0 bases short, with 7 bases between. This CDR3 reads CASSYRGPNTGELFF. The CDR3 DNA reads as TGTGCCAGCAGTTACAGGGGCCCGAACACCGGGGAGCTGTTTTTT.

The chain uses TRBV11-2 and TRBJ2-3; TRBD2 agrees at 12 bases. The ends lost 5 bases at V and 6 bases at J; junction bases unmatched: 18. Germline values: CDR1 SGHAT, CDR2 FQNNGV. This CDR3 is 19 amino acids long. The CDR3, as DNA: TGTGCCAGCAGCCACGCCCGGACTAGCGGGGCCAACCAGGGGGATACGCAGTATTTT. Its translation: CASSHARTSGANQGDTQYF.

This clonotype was found a few times. CDR3 in DNA: TGTGCCAGCAGTCCCCGGACAGGGGAGGCCGGGGAGCTGTTTTTT. As protein: CASSPRTGEAGELFF. The V and J genes are TRBV27 and TRBJ2-2, with 9 bases identical to TRBD1. This CDR3 has 15 residues. The V and J ends lost 5 bases and 6 bases, in that order; junction bases with no gene match: 7. Germline V gives CDR1 MNHEY, CDR2 SMNVEV (reference sequence).